What follows are 10 T cell receptor beta chains derived from one specimen sequenced in a study of T cells in Graves' hyperthyroidism and ophthalmopathy (dated by TCRdb to between 2018 and 2021). Library creation used multiplex PCR. Data came from an Illumina HiSeq 2000. TCR beta CDR3 regions were amplified from RNA transcripts. The first round of RT-PCR for the TCR CDR3 was performed with the HTBI primer set and the Qiagen OneStep RT-PCR kit. TCRdb passed the public sequencing reads through fastp at Q25 and MiXCR, retaining productive beta sequences. Records with the same CDR3 protein are collapsed into one entry carrying the most frequent genes and DNA. This sample comprises roughly 350,000 distinct CDR3 sequences, more than 14% of them detected only once. The ten most abundant clones make up about 20% of the sample. Sequenced: blood. These receptors originate from a woman in her 30s with Graves' ophthalmopathy.

The table lists this clonotype with many counts. The J gene is TRBJ1-2, the V gene TRBV6-2 or TRBV6-3; D is ambiguous. CDR1 MNHEY and CDR2 SVGEGT come from the germline V gene. The ends were cut back, 4 bases at V and 4 bases at J, with 10 bases in the middle. The CDR3 runs 13 residues. CDR3 protein: CASSSSGFYGYTF. CDR3 sequence (DNA): TGTGCCAGCAGTTCGTCGGGGTTCTATGGCTACACCTTC.

This clonotype was picked up many times. The rearrangement links TRBV6-2 or TRBV6-3 to TRBJ1-4, with TRBD1 identical over 10 bases. The germline V gene has CDR1 MNHEY and CDR2 SVGEGT. This CDR3 is built from 20 residues. The ends lost 5 bases at V and 3 bases at J; junction bases unmatched: 18. The CDR3 spells CASSQIFGGQGILANEKLFF. CDR3 sequence (DNA): TGTGCCAGCAGTCAAATCTTCGGGGGACAGGGGATTTTGGCTAATGAAAAACTGTTTTTT.

The V and J genes are TRBV5-6 and TRBJ2-1, with D unclear. Germline values: CDR1 SGHDT, CDR2 YYEEEE. Between the trimmed V and J ends, which lost 2 bases and 6 bases, there was a span of 12 bases. CDR3 size: 14 residues. For the CDR3, the DNA is TGTGCCAGCAGCTTTGCCCCGGGTTCCAATGAGCAGTTCTTC. It is translated as CASSFAPGSNEQFF. Full variable domain (missing parts from reference TRBV5-6 and TRBJ2-1): DAGVTQSPTHLIKTRGQQVTLRCSPKSGHDTVSWYQQALGQGPQFIFQYYEEEERQRGNFPDRFSGHQFPNYSSELNVNALLLGDSALYLCASSFAPGSNEQFFGPGTRLTVL.

This clonotype was seen at least ten times. The V and J genes are TRBV12-3 or TRBV12-4 and TRBJ2-7; no clear D gene. The V end lost 6 bases, the J end lost 6 bases, and 18 bases lay between the germline ends. The CDR3 totals 14 residues. DNA of the CDR3: TGTGCCAGCAGCATTAGAGGCACCTCTCCCGAGCAGTACTTC. Translation gives CASSIRGTSPEQYF.

In its sample, this clonotype was seen a few times. The chain has TRBV10-2 and TRBJ2-7; 13 bases agree with TRBD2. The V and J ends lost 6 bases and 0 bases, in that order; junction bases with no gene match: 5. Per germline, CDR1 WSHSY and CDR2 SAAADI. The CDR3 has 16 residues. The CDR3 protein is CASRAGTSGDSYEQYF. DNA of the CDR3: TGCGCCAGCAGGGCGGGGACTAGCGGGGACTCCTACGAGCAGTACTTC.

This clonotype was picked up many times. V is TRBV2 and J is TRBJ2-2; D assignment may be TRBD1 or TRBD2 (5 bases each). Germline CDR1 SNHLY, CDR2 FYNNEI. V lost 6 bases and J 0 bases, leaving 14 bases between the germline ends. The CDR3 extends over 16 amino acids. For the CDR3, the DNA is TGTGCCAGCAGACCCCCCAGGGACGCGAACACCGGGGAGCTGTTTTTT. Its protein product is CASRPPRDANTGELFF.

This clonotype was counted between two and nine times. A single base separates this from a much larger clone, so it may be a read error. This rearrangement joins TRBV7-2 to TRBJ2-3, with no clear D. The CDR3 runs to 14 residues. V shed 4 bases and J shed 4 bases, with 12 bases lying between them. Germline CDR1 is SGHTA and CDR2 is FQGNSA. The CDR3 spells CTSSSRRVSDTQYF. In nucleotides, the CDR3 is TGTACCAGCAGCTCAAGGCGTGTTTCAGATACGCAGTATTTT.

This clonotype was seen repeatedly, ten times or more. CDR3: CASSPTRDRDYEQYF. CDR3 DNA sequence: TGTGCCAGCTCACCAACCCGGGACAGGGACTACGAGCAGTACTTC. The V and J genes are TRBV18 and TRBJ2-7; 9 nucleotides match TRBD1. From germline, CDR1 is KGHSH and CDR2 LQKENI. The CDR3 is made up of 15 amino acids. V shed 2 bases and J 3 bases; nucleotides not matched to a gene: 5.

This clonotype was found many times. This sequence joins TRBV7-8 and TRBJ2-3, with 7 bases that match TRBD1. The V and J ends lost 7 bases and 1 base, in that order; junction bases with no gene match: 5. The CDR3 consists of 14 residues. CDR1 is SGHVS and CDR2 is FQNEAQ in the germline V gene. Here the CDR3 reads CASTETGGTDTQYF. The CDR3 DNA reads as TGTGCCAGCACCGAAACAGGGGGCACAGATACGCAGTATTTT.

This clonotype was recorded at least ten times. The chain joins TRBV20-1 to TRBJ2-1, with TRBD1 matching 7 bases. The CDR3 contains 12 residues. The germline V gene encodes CDR1 DFQATT and CDR2 SNEGSKA (reference sequence). V lost 7 bases to trimming and J lost 10 bases; unmatched junction nucleotides: 10. CDR3 in amino acids: CSVGDRDQEQFF. The CDR3 bases are TGCAGTGTGGGAGACAGGGACCAAGAGCAGTTCTTC.